This T cell receptor beta chain was captured by sequencing in a study of shared T cell receptors in the human thymus. Measured with immunoSEQ multiplex PCR; TCRdb has only the in-frame clones, and not every one. The sample lists 450,000 to 650,000 clones; around 78% were seen once. CDR1 is MGHDK and CDR2 is SYGVNS in the germline V gene. The CDR3 spans 11 residues. Concerning this clone: One end of the junction varies from germline; a read error may be responsible.

A further study also used this sample, focusing on human thymus T cells. From that study: Thymic and blood repertoires showed apparently biased V and J gene usage.

The receptor was derived from a boy under two years old with a congenital heart defect. The V and J genes are TRBV25-1 and TRBJ2-1, with a possible D match to TRBD1 (7 bases). Sequencing used thymocytes. CDR3 protein: CASSERRGQIF. In DNA, the CDR3 is TGTGCCAGCAGTGAAAGGAGGGGGCAAATCTTC.